These 14 T cell receptor beta chains were all obtained from the same sample, sequenced in a study of blood T cell repertoires in COVID-19. Measured with immunoSEQ multiplex PCR; TCRdb has only the in-frame clones, and not every one. In the table there are 360,000 or so clones, 88% of which are singletons. The material sequenced was PBMCs or T cells enriched from blood (not recorded which). Receptors originate from a woman aged 25-40 years who had been exposed to COVID-19.

This clone occurred once. This chain joins TRBV7-9 and TRBJ2-7; 12 nucleotides match TRBD2. CDR1 is SEHNR, CDR2 FQNEAQ, per germline (reference sequence). The CDR3 spans 15 residues. With 5 bases clipped from V and 0 bases from J, the junction kept 2 bases outside the gene matches. The CDR3 DNA is TGTGCCAGCAGCCAACTAGCGGGAGGCTCCTACGAGCAGTACTTC. It codes for CASSQLAGGSYEQYF.

J is TRBJ2-3 and V is TRBV10-1, with 8 positions matching TRBD2. The V gene's germline CDR1 is WNHNN and CDR2 SYGVQD (reference sequence). After removal of 0 bases from V and 1 base from J, the junction contained 6 bases not matched to a gene. This CDR3 spans 17 amino acids. CDR3 in amino acids: CASSESTGRDGTDTQYF. The CDR3 DNA reads as TGCGCCAGCAGTGAGTCCACCGGGAGGGATGGCACAGATACGCAGTATTTT.

The chain couples TRBV25-1 to TRBJ2-7, with 7 bases matching TRBD1. CDR1 and CDR2 from the germline V gene are MGHDK and SYGVNS. V was pared by 5 bases and J by 3 bases, with 4 bases of the junction left unmatched. This CDR3 spans 13 amino acids. CDR3 protein: CASSRQGSYEQYF. In nucleotides, the CDR3 is TGTGCCAGCAGTCGACAGGGAAGCTACGAGCAGTACTTC.

The chain carries TRBV27 and TRBJ1-2, with a weak D call TRBD1 (6 bases). The CDR3 spans 15 residues. Germline CDR1 MNHEY, CDR2 SMNVEV (reference sequence). Trimming pared 6 bases from V and 4 bases from J, leaving 18 bases between. The DNA of the CDR3 is TGTGCCAGCAGCCCTCACCCACAGGGCTCCTATGGCTACACCTTC. This codes for CASSPHPQGSYGYTF.

This clone was seen a single time. This chain joins TRBV6-5 and TRBJ1-1; 8 positions agree with TRBD1. Per the germline V gene, CDR1 is MNHEY and CDR2 is SVGAGI. The CDR3 contains 15 residues. V gave up 2 bases and J gave up 3 bases; unmatched junction bases: 5. CDR3 sequence: CASSYTRGLDTEAFF. CDR3 nucleotides: TGTGCCAGCAGTTACACCAGGGGGCTAGACACTGAAGCTTTCTTT.

This chain uses TRBV9 with TRBJ1-5; maybe TRBD1 (6 bases). Trimming removed 0 bases from V and 4 bases from J, with 11 bases in between. CDR1 is SGDLS and CDR2 is YYNGEE in the germline V gene. The CDR3 has 15 residues. CDR3 coding DNA: TGTGCCAGCAGCGTAGAGGGGGTCAGTAATCAGCCCCAGCATTTT. It yields the protein CASSVEGVSNQPQHF.

This clone was observed a single time. The J gene is TRBJ1-1, the V gene TRBV7-3, with D perhaps matching TRBD1 (6 bases). Germline assignment: CDR1 SGHTA and CDR2 FQGTGA. This CDR3 region has 13 residues. Trimming removed 1 base from V and 6 bases from J, with 9 bases in between. The CDR3: CASSLSRGSEAFF. CDR3 coding DNA: TGTGCCAGCAGCTTAAGCAGGGGCTCTGAAGCTTTCTTT.

This chain uses TRBV9 with TRBJ1-2; TRBD1 is a possible D gene (6 bases). Trimming shortened V by 6 bases and J by 0 bases, and 12 bases separated the two germline ends. CDR3 length: 14 amino acids. The germline CDR1 and CDR2 sequences are SGDLS and YYNGEE. The CDR3 sequence is CASTSGVANYGYTF. CDR3 nucleotide sequence: TGTGCCAGCACCTCAGGGGTCGCTAACTATGGCTACACCTTC.

This rearrangement joins TRBV9 to TRBJ1-2; possible D gene TRBD1, 6 bases. V lost 4 bases, J lost 4 bases, and 14 bases lay in between. CDR1 and CDR2 from the germline V gene are SGDLS and YYNGEE. The CDR3 totals 14 residues. This chain's CDR3 is CASSRTEGGYGYTF. The DNA for the CDR3 is TGTGCCAGCAGCCGGACAGAAGGGGGCTATGGCTACACCTTC.

CDR3 sequence: CASSQDRWGGRNIQYF. CDR3 DNA: TGTGCCAGCAGCCAAGATCGATGGGGGGGAAGGAACATTCAGTACTTC. J is TRBJ2-4 and V is TRBV14, with 7 bases that match TRBD2. Germline CDR1 SGHDN, CDR2 FVKESK. The J segment lost 7 bases and the V segment lost 0 bases, leaving 9 bases of the junction unmatched. The CDR3 sequence is 16 residues long.

The chain is built from TRBV29-1 and TRBJ2-3; 8 nucleotides agree with TRBD1. The germline V gene encodes CDR1 SQVTM and CDR2 ANQGSEA. The ends lost 6 bases at V and 6 bases at J; junction bases unmatched: 11. There are 14 residues in the CDR3. The CDR3: CSVTSDRAGDTQYF. CDR3 DNA: TGCAGCGTGACTTCGGACAGGGCCGGGGATACGCAGTATTTT.

The chain has TRBV28 and TRBJ2-3; 12 bases are shared with TRBD2. Germline CDR1 is MDHEN and CDR2 is SYDVKM. With V trimmed by 2 bases and J by 0 bases, 9 bases remained unmatched. The CDR3 consists of 19 residues. The CDR3 region has the DNA TGTGCCAGCAGTTTAGGAGGGCTAGCGGGAGGGACTAGCACAGATACGCAGTATTTT. This encodes CASSLGGLAGGTSTDTQYF.

The chain combines TRBV25-1 with TRBJ2-1; D possibly corresponds to TRBD2 (5 bases). CDR1 MGHDK and CDR2 SYGVNS come from the germline V gene. The CDR3 is 12 amino acids. As DNA, the CDR3 is TGTGGGCCGGACTTCCTAGACAATGAGCAGTTCTTC. It specifies CGPDFLDNEQFF.

CDR3: CASSLWGGDTEAFF. The CDR3 coding sequence is TGTGCCAGCAGTTTATGGGGGGGGGACACTGAAGCTTTCTTT. This chain links TRBV28 with TRBJ1-1; possible D gene TRBD1, 5 bases. This CDR3 spans 14 amino acids. V lost 0 bases to trimming and J lost 3 bases, with 8 bases between them. The V gene's germline CDR1 is MDHEN and CDR2 SYDVKM.